Listed here are 18 T cell receptor beta chains from one sample, sequenced in a study of blood T cell repertoires in COVID-19 (dated by TCRdb to about 2020). Library creation used the immunoSEQ multiplex PCR assay. Entries here come from immuneACCESS through TCRdb and include only in-frame sequences with V and J called. Some clones fail to appear in such tables; in the studies checked, an unresolved V gene covers under half of the shortfall, and the cause of the remainder is unknown. The sample profile shows 110,000 or so clones; about nine tenths of them were found once. The ten largest clones capture approximately 4.5% of the sample. The sequenced sample was peripheral blood. These receptors all stem from a woman aged 45-59 years with acute or convalescent COVID-19.

This chain uses TRBV29-1 with TRBJ2-2, with 9 nucleotides matching TRBD2. The germline V gene has CDR1 SQVTM and CDR2 ANQGSEA. With V trimmed by 3 bases and J by 1 base, 3 bases remained unmatched. The CDR3 has 15 amino acids. The CDR3 here is CSVDAGGVNTGELFF. In DNA, the CDR3 is TGCAGCGTTGACGCGGGAGGGGTGAACACCGGGGAGCTGTTTTTT.

This clone has only one observation. The chain carries TRBV29-1 and TRBJ1-4, with D maybe TRBD1 (5 bases). CDR3 length: 14 residues. With 3 bases removed from V and 7 bases from J, the gap between germline ends came to 15 bases. CDR1 and CDR2 from the germline V gene are SQVTM and ANQGSEA. This CDR3 is CSVELRGRGEKLFF. The CDR3 DNA sequence: TGCAGCGTTGAGCTAAGGGGTAGGGGTGAAAAACTGTTTTTT.

The rearrangement links TRBV6-5 to TRBJ1-1, with D possibly TRBD1 on 5 matching bases. This CDR3 comprises 14 residues. In germline, CDR1 is MNHEY, CDR2 SVGAGI. Trimming pared 5 bases from V and 11 bases from J, leaving 21 bases between. The CDR3 DNA reads as TGTGCCAGCAGTCTCCATGGGACTCCTCCCGTGGCTTTCTTT. This codes for CASSLHGTPPVAFF.

The chain couples TRBV30 to TRBJ1-1; D call uncertain. Germline assignment: CDR1 GTSNPN and CDR2 SVGIG (reference sequence). V was cut by 5 bases and J by 0 bases, with 4 bases left in between. This CDR3 is 11 amino acids long. DNA of the CDR3: TGTGCCTGGGGTATGAACACTGAAGCTTTCTTT. It translates to CAWGMNTEAFF.

The V gene is TRBV5-4, the J gene TRBJ2-6; 9 nucleotides agree with TRBD2. The V and J ends lost 6 bases and 0 bases, in that order; junction bases with no gene match: 10. Germline CDR1 SGHNT, CDR2 YYREEE (reference sequence). CDR3 length: 18 residues. CDR3 in amino acids: CASTPSAGGNSGANVLTF. As DNA, the CDR3 is TGTGCCAGCACCCCCTCAGCGGGAGGTAACTCTGGGGCCAACGTCCTGACTTTC.

V gene TRBV5-1 combines with J gene TRBJ2-7; D call uncertain. V was cut by 6 bases and J by 0 bases, with 16 bases left in between. CDR1 is SGHRS and CDR2 is YFSETQ in the germline V gene. CDR3 size: 15 residues. The chain's CDR3 is CASKIARGSSYEQYF. The DNA of the CDR3 is TGCGCCAGCAAGATAGCCCGCGGAAGCTCCTACGAGCAGTACTTC.

This chain uses TRBV10-3 with TRBJ1-2, with D maybe TRBD1 (5 bases). This CDR3 has 13 residues. Germline CDR1 reads ENHRY; CDR2 reads SYGVKD. Trimming left V 4 bases short and J 6 bases short, with 12 bases between. For the CDR3, the DNA is TGTGCCATCAGTGTAGCGGGGCGCAATGGCTACACCTTC. Its translation: CAISVAGRNGYTF.

This rearrangement joins TRBV5-1 to TRBJ2-5; 10 bases are a match to TRBD2. CDR3 length: 14 residues. Germline lookup yields CDR1 SGHRS and CDR2 YFSETQ. J lost 5 bases, V lost 1 base, and 2 bases had no gene match. The CDR3 coding sequence is TGCGCCAGCAGCTTGCTAGCGGGGGAGGAGACCCAGTACTTC. Amino acid sequence: CASSLLAGEETQYF.

This chain joins TRBV19 and TRBJ1-1; maybe TRBD1 (5 bases). CDR3 size: 14 residues. CDR1 is LNHDA, CDR2 SQIVND, per germline (reference sequence). Trimming left V 4 bases short and J 5 bases short, with 14 bases between. DNA of the CDR3: TGTGCCAGTAGTAGGGGGTCGGGAGGGACTGAAGCTTTCTTT. Amino acid sequence: CASSRGSGGTEAFF.

J is TRBJ2-5 and V is TRBV5-1; TRBD2 agrees at 10 bases. The CDR3 consists of 15 residues. The trim removed 3 bases at V and 4 bases at J, leaving 6 bases unmatched. The germline V gene has CDR1 SGHRS and CDR2 YFSETQ. CDR3 sequence reads: CASSSGTSARETQYF. Here the CDR3 DNA reads TGCGCCAGCAGCTCCGGGACTAGCGCTCGAGAGACCCAGTACTTC.

The V gene is TRBV11-3, the J gene TRBJ2-2, with D maybe TRBD2 (5 bases). The V gene's germline CDR1 is SGHNT and CDR2 YENEEA. The CDR3 is 13 amino acids. V dropped 2 bases and J dropped 7 bases, with 8 bases sitting between them. The CDR3 protein is CASSLSGSGELFF. In DNA, the CDR3 is TGTGCCAGCAGCTTATCGGGAAGCGGGGAGCTGTTTTTT.

This chain uses TRBV7-2 with TRBJ1-1, with D possibly being TRBD1 (6 bases). This CDR3 contains 15 residues. Germline V gene lookup returns CDR1 SGHTA and CDR2 FQGNSA. V lost 5 bases and J lost 8, with 21 bases in between. Here the CDR3 reads CASSPTSGTPVEAFF. The CDR3 DNA reads TGTGCCAGCAGCCCCACCTCGGGGACACCGGTGGAAGCTTTCTTT.

The chain combines TRBV28 with TRBJ1-1, with D unresolved. Germline V lookup: CDR1 MDHEN, CDR2 SYDVKM. Trimming stripped 6 bases from V and 3 bases from J, with 14 bases between. The CDR3 totals 14 residues. The CDR3, as DNA: TGTGCCAGCAGGGCCAACTGGAGGGACACTGAAGCTTTCTTT. Protein product: CASRANWRDTEAFF.

V gene TRBV5-1 combines with J gene TRBJ1-2; TRBD1 might be the D (6 bases). The CDR3 sequence is 16 residues long. V was clipped by 2 bases and J by 4 bases, with 18 bases between them. Germline CDR1 SGHRS, CDR2 YFSETQ. The CDR3 nucleotides are TGCGCCAGCAGCTTATCGCCGGGGAAGGGGGTCTATGGCTACACCTTC. Residues: CASSLSPGKGVYGYTF.

The V gene is TRBV28, the J gene TRBJ1-2, with D unresolved. Germline CDR1 and CDR2: MDHEN and SYDVKM. The CDR3 covers 14 residues. The germline V and J ends were trimmed by 4 bases and 5 bases, with 14 bases remaining between them. DNA of the CDR3: TGTGCCAGCAGTTCCGGGAGCACCCCTTATGGCTACACCTTC. It specifies CASSSGSTPYGYTF.

The V and J genes are TRBV30 and TRBJ2-2; TRBD2 might be the D (5 bases). V dropped 1 base and J dropped 6 bases, with 9 bases sitting between them. CDR1 and CDR2 from the germline V gene are GTSNPN and SVGIG (reference sequence). The CDR3 is 13 residues long. The DNA for the CDR3 is TGTGCCTGGAGTGAATCCGGGGCCGGGGAGCTGTTTTTT. Translated: CAWSESGAGELFF.

The V call is TRBV7-7, the J call TRBJ2-5; 10 bases match TRBD1. The V and J ends lost 1 base and 5 bases, in that order; junction bases with no gene match: 4. Germline V lookup: CDR1 SSHAT, CDR2 FNYEAQ (reference sequence). CDR3 length equals 15 residues. The CDR3, as DNA: TGTGCCAGCAGCTTAGATCGGACAGGGGGGGAGACCCAGTACTTC. Amino acid sequence: CASSLDRTGGETQYF.

This clone was observed a single time. The chain has TRBV9 and TRBJ2-2; 7 bases are shared with TRBD2. In germline, CDR1 is SGDLS, CDR2 YYNGEE. The CDR3 runs to 16 residues. V gave up 3 bases and J gave up 2 bases; unmatched junction bases: 7. Here the CDR3 DNA reads TGTGCCAGCAGCGCCCAGAGCGGGATAAACACCGGGGAGCTGTTTTTT. Translation gives CASSAQSGINTGELFF.